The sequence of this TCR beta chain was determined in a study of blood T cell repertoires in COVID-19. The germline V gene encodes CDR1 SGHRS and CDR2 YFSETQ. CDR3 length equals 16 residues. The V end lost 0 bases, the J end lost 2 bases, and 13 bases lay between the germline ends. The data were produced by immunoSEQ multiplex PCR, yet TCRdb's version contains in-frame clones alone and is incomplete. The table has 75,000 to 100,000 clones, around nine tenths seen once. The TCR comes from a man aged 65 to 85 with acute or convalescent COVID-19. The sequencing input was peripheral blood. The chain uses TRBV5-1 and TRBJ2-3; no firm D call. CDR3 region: CASSLGHSSFTDTQYF. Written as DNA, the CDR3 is TGCGCCAGCAGCTTGGGCCATAGCAGCTTCACAGATACGCAGTATTTT.